Listed below are T cell receptor beta chains from one sample, sequenced in a study of post-analysis software for immune sequencing data. Each CDR3 protein gets one entry after TCRdb re-called the PCR reads with MiXCR. The sample carries around 500,000 distinct CDR3 sequences, roughly 34% recorded once. The sample was blood. These receptors were collected from a girl aged 2-17 years with multiple sclerosis. CDR3s include the opening cysteine and the closing phenylalanine or tryptophan. The D gene is left open where the match is weak. Clone size appears in some rows only: once, few, many, or a class for an expanded clone.

>.|TRBJ2-7|TRBV4-2|TRBD2
CASSQGLAGDYEQYF
TGTGCCAGCAGCCAAGGACTAGCGGGAGACTACGAGCAGTACTTC
>.|TRBJ2-7|TRBV21-1|.
CASSNRRDYPQGGQYF
TGTGCCAGCAGCAATCGTCGGGACTACCCTCAAGGGGGCCAGTACTTC
>.|TRBJ1-5|TRBV12-3/TRBV12-4|TRBD1
CASSMTGGGQPQHF
TGTGCCAGCAGTATGACAGGGGGGGGCCAGCCCCAGCATTTT
>.|TRBJ2-7|TRBV7-3|.
CASSLTMEGRQYF
TGTGCCAGCAGCTTAACAATGGAGGGGCGGCAGTACTTC
>.|TRBJ2-5|TRBV3-1|.
CASSQAWANEETQYF
TGTGCCAGCAGCCAAGCGTGGGCCAACGAAGAGACCCAGTACTTC
>few|TRBJ2-5|TRBV5-1|.
CASSLIGNLQETQYF
TGCGCCAGCAGCTTGATCGGCAACCTACAAGAGACCCAGTACTTC
>few|TRBJ1-4|TRBV6-5|.
CASRQTGTGEKLFF
TGTGCCAGCAGACAAACAGGGACCGGTGAAAAACTGTTTTTT
>few|TRBJ2-7|TRBV2|TRBD2
CASSERRGSSYNEQYF
TGTGCCAGCAGTGAACGGCGGGGGAGCTCCTACAATGAGCAGTACTTC
>.|TRBJ2-7|TRBV20-1|.
CGARDPLEQYF
TGCGGGGCCCGGGACCCTTTGGAGCAGTACTTC
>.|TRBJ2-7|TRBV27|TRBD1
CASSLSGTGGYEQYF
TGTGCCAGCAGTTTATCCGGGACAGGAGGCTACGAGCAGTACTTC
>.|TRBJ1-1|TRBV6-1|TRBD1
CASRQGADSNTEAFF
TGTGCCAGCAGACAGGGGGCGGATTCGAACACTGAAGCTTTCTTT
>many|TRBJ1-2|TRBV7-2|TRBD1
CASSPRQGRGYTF
TGTGCCAGCAGCCCTCGACAGGGACGCGGCTACACCTTC
>.|TRBJ2-3|TRBV7-2|TRBD2
CASSLEGLAGLRQYF
TGTGCCAGCAGCTTAGAGGGACTAGCGGGGTTAAGGCAGTATTTT
>.|TRBJ2-7|TRBV19|TRBD1
CASIPVEGQGALMCEQYF
TGTGCCAGTATCCCAGTGGAGGGACAGGGGGCGCTTATGTGCGAGCAGTACTTC
>.|TRBJ2-1|TRBV6-2/TRBV6-3|.
CASTNIDEQFF
TGTGCCAGCACCAACATTGATGAGCAGTTCTTC
>.|TRBJ2-3|TRBV7-9|.
CASSFRLGGGQPSTDTQYF
TGTGCCAGCAGCTTTAGGTTAGGAGGGGGGCAACCTAGCACAGATACGCAGTATTTT
>.|TRBJ1-2|TRBV28|.
CASSVQGGTYGYTF
TGTGCCAGCAGTGTCCAAGGGGGGACCTATGGCTACACCTTC
>.|TRBJ2-3|TRBV5-6|TRBD2
CASSWDLAGGYTQYF
TGTGCCAGCAGCTGGGACCTAGCGGGGGGGTATACGCAGTATTTT
>.|TRBJ2-6|TRBV7-9|TRBD1
CASSSRDREPGANVLTF
TGTGCCAGCAGCTCTAGGGACAGGGAACCTGGGGCCAACGTCCTGACTTTC
>many|TRBJ2-7|TRBV20-1|TRBD2
CSATWTSGGAGEQYF
TGCAGTGCCACCTGGACTAGCGGGGGGGCTGGCGAGCAGTACTTC
>.|TRBJ2-4|TRBV15|.
CATSKEVGTENIQYF
TGTGCCACCAGCAAAGAAGTAGGCACGGAAAACATTCAGTACTTC
>few|TRBJ1-2|TRBV10-3|.
CAIGGTGTYYGYTF
TGTGCCATCGGGGGCACAGGGACTTACTATGGCTACACCTTC
>.|TRBJ1-2|TRBV6-1|.
CASREGGWGYTF
TGTGCCAGCAGGGAGGGGGGTTGGGGCTACACCTTC
>once|TRBJ2-5|TRBV29-1|TRBD2
CSALAGGKEQYF
TGCAGCGCATTAGCGGGGGGCAAAGAGCAGTACTTC
>.|TRBJ2-4|TRBV5-1|.
CASSLEPRTYGQYF
TGCGCCAGCAGCTTGGAGCCCCGAACCTACGGGCAGTACTTC
>.|TRBJ1-4|TRBV10-3|TRBD1
CAIRESGQNEKLFF
TGTGCCATCAGGGAGTCGGGACAGAATGAAAAACTGTTTTTT
>.|TRBJ2-7|TRBV7-6|.
CAGSSPPDEVYEQYF
TGTGCCGGCAGCTCGCCCCCGGATGAGGTCTACGAGCAGTACTTC
>.|TRBJ2-1|TRBV11-2|.
CASSLFSSYNEQFF
TGTGCCAGCAGCTTATTTAGTTCGTACAATGAGCAGTTCTTC
>.|TRBJ1-2|TRBV18|.
CASSAPSGNLDYGYTF
TGTGCCAGCTCAGCACCTTCGGGGAATTTGGACTATGGCTACACCTTC
>.|TRBJ1-2|TRBV12-3/TRBV12-4|TRBD1
CASSWTGGGYGYTF
TGTGCCAGCAGTTGGACAGGGGGGGGCTATGGCTACACCTTC
>.|TRBJ2-5|TRBV28|.
CASSSILRAQETQYF
TGTGCCAGCAGTTCCATCTTGAGGGCGCAAGAGACCCAGTACTTC
>few|TRBJ2-1|TRBV7-9|.
CASSSIGTFKYRDEQFF
TGTGCCAGCAGCTCGATCGGGACTTTCAAGTACAGGGACGAGCAGTTCTTC
>few|TRBJ2-5|TRBV4-1|TRBD2
CASSQDDAPPSGTQYF
TGCGCCAGCAGCCAAGATGACGCTCCCCCTAGCGGGACCCAGTACTTC
>.|TRBJ1-2|TRBV18|.
CASSPQPGGYTF
TGCGCCAGCTCACCCCAGCCCGGCGGCTACACCTTC
>.|TRBJ2-5|TRBV12-3/TRBV12-4|.
CASSFSGGVKTQYF
TGTGCCAGCAGTTTCTCGGGGGGCGTGAAGACCCAGTACTTC
>.|TRBJ2-1|TRBV6-5|TRBD2
CASSYFSSGGLNEQFF
TGTGCCAGCAGTTACTTTTCTAGCGGGGGGCTCAATGAGCAGTTCTTC
>.|TRBJ2-1|TRBV12-3/TRBV12-4|.
CASSQGSGGQFF
TGTGCCAGCAGCCAGGGGTCTGGGGGGCAGTTCTTC
>few|TRBJ2-1|TRBV20-1|.
CSARDLGREQFF
TGCAGTGCTAGAGACCTCGGTCGGGAGCAGTTCTTC
>.|TRBJ1-2|TRBV28|.
CASSPKWGAVGGYTF
TGTGCCAGCAGTCCCAAATGGGGGGCCGTAGGGGGCTACACCTTC
>.|TRBJ1-1|TRBV2|.
CASSEGGGRAAFF
TGTGCCAGCAGTGAAGGGGGGGGGCGGGCCGCTTTCTTT
>.|TRBJ1-1|TRBV15|.
CATSRDRLMAEAFF
TGTGCCACCAGCAGAGATCGGTTGATGGCTGAAGCTTTCTTT